This T cell receptor (beta chain) is from a study of blood T cell repertoires in COVID-19. Overall study context: Samples taken during acute and convalescent COVID-19 were collected in the United States, Italy and Spain.

Recruitment covered about two dozen US areas and drew participants whose ages spanned roughly 18 to 89 years. Participant-reported clinical history was the basis for cohort assignment. Using immunoSEQ multiplex PCR, the repertoire was profiled, and TCRdb retains in-frame clones only, with some absent. The data show some 320,000 clones, more than 90% seen once. Germline V gives CDR1 MGHRA, CDR2 YSYEKL. The CDR3 runs to 17 residues. With 1 base removed from V and 3 bases from J, the gap between germline ends came to 18 bases. The sample consisted of PBMCs or T cells enriched from blood (not recorded which). This sequence was found in a woman aged 25 to 39 who had been exposed to COVID-19. J is TRBJ1-1 and V is TRBV4-1; no clear D. The CDR3 DNA is TGCGCCAGCAGCCAAGCGTTCCGGAGCGCGCTAGACACTGAAGCTTTCTTT. Amino acids: CASSQAFRSALDTEAFF.